This entry is about one TCR beta chain. Its antigen is unidentified. This specimen belongs to a study of T cells after yellow fever vaccination. Whole-study context: Each low-cell-number fraction was prepared by means of SMART-Seq v4 Ultra Low Input. Study-wide results and limits: Subsequent to the booster, the majority of primary-vaccination clones reappeared (under 98% CD4, around 90% CD8). Researchers report a weaker secondary response that nonetheless peaked faster, day 5 versus 15.

V was shortened by 3 bases and J by 5 bases, with 11 bases between the two germline ends. There are 13 residues in the CDR3. Germline CDR1 reads LGHNA; CDR2 reads YSLEER. Synthesis of TCR cDNA relied on 5'RACE template switching, which attached a universal primer site and UMIs. TCRdb analysed the 5' RACE reads with MiXCR anew, one entry per CDR3 protein. Found here are 65,000 to 90,000 distinct CDR3 sequences, approximately 8% of them singletons; the top ten hold less than 50%. The sequences come from CD8+ T cells sorted from PBMCs, collected on the day of the yellow fever booster vaccination. The origin of this receptor is a man aged 25-40 years who received the YFV17D yellow fever vaccine. The chain links TRBV4-3 to TRBJ2-7; D may be TRBD1 or TRBD2 (5 bases each). The CDR3 sequence: CASSHLGVNEQYF. The DNA for the CDR3 is TGCGCCAGCAGCCATCTGGGGGTGAACGAGCAGTACTTC.